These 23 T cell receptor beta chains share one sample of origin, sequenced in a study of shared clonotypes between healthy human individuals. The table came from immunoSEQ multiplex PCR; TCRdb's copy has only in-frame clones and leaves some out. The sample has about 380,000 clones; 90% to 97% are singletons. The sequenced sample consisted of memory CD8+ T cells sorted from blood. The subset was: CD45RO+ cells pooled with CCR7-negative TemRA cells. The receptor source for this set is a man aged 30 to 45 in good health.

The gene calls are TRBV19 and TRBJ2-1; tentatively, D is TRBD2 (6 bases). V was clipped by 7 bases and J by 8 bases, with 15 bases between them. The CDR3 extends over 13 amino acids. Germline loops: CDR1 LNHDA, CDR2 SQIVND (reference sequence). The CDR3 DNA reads TGTGCCAGTACCCTACCCGGGAGTTATGAGCAGTTCTTC. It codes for CASTLPGSYEQFF.

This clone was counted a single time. Written as DNA, the CDR3 is TGTGCCAGCAGCATCATAGCGGGAAGTTACACAGATACGCAGTATTTT. Translating it yields CASSIIAGSYTDTQYF. The genes are TRBV5-4 and TRBJ2-3; 8 nucleotides match TRBD2. Germline V gene sequence: CDR1 SGHNT, CDR2 YYREEE (reference sequence). With 4 bases clipped from V and 2 bases from J, the junction kept 9 bases outside the gene matches. The CDR3 has 16 amino acids.

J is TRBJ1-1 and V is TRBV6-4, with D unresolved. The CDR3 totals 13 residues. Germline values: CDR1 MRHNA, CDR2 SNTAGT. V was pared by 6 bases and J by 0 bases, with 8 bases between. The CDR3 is CASSGELNTEAFF. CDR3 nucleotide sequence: TGTGCCAGCAGCGGGGAGTTGAACACTGAAGCTTTCTTT.

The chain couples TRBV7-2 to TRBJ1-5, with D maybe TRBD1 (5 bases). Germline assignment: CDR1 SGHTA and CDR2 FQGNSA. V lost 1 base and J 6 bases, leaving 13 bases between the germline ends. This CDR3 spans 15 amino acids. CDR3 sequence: CASSLGPGGVQPQHF. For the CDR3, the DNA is TGTGCCAGCAGCTTAGGTCCGGGAGGGGTTCAGCCCCAGCATTTT.

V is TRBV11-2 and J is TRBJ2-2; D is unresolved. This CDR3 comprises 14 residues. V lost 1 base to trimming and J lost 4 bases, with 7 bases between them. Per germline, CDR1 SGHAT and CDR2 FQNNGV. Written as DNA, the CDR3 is TGTGCCAGCAGCTTAGCACAGATCACCGGGGAGCTGTTTTTT. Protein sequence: CASSLAQITGELFF.

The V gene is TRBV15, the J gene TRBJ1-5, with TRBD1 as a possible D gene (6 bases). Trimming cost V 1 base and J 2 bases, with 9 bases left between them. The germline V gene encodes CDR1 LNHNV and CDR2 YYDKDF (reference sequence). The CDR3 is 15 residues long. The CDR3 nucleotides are TGTGCCACCAGCAGAGGGCGACAGGGCAATCAGCCCCAGCATTTT. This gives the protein CATSRGRQGNQPQHF. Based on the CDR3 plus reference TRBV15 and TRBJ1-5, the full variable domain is DAMVIQNPRYQVTQFGKPVTLSCSQTLNHNVMYWYQQKSSQAPKLLFHYYDKDFNNEADTPDNFQSRRPNTSFCFLDIRSPGLGDTAMYLCATSRGRQGNQPQHFGDGTRLSIL.

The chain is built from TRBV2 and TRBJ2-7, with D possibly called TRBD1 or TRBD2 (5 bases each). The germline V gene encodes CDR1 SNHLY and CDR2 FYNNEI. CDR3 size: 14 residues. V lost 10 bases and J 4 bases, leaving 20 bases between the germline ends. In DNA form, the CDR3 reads TGTGCCAACCTCCGGGACCACCATTCTTACGAGCAGTACTTC. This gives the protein CANLRDHHSYEQYF.

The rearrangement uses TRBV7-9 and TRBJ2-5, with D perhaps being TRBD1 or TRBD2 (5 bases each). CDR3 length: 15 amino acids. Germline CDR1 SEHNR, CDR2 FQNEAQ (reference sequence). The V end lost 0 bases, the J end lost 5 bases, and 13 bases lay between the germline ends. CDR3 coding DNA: TGTGCCAGCAGCTTAGCGCAGGGACGCGCGGAGACCCAGTACTTC. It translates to CASSLAQGRAETQYF.

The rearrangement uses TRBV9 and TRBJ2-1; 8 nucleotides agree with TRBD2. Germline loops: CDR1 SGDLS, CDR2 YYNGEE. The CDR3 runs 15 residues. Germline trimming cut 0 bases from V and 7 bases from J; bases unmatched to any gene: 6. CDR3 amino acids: CASSVAGRATNEQFF. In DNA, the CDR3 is TGTGCCAGCAGCGTAGCCGGGAGGGCCACTAATGAGCAGTTCTTC.

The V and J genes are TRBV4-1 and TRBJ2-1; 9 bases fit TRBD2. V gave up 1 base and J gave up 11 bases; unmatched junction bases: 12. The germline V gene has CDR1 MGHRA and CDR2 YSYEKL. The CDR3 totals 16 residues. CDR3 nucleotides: TGCGCCAGCAGCCAAGCGATAGCGGGGGTCGGGAAGAAGCAGTTCTTC. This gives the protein CASSQAIAGVGKKQFF.

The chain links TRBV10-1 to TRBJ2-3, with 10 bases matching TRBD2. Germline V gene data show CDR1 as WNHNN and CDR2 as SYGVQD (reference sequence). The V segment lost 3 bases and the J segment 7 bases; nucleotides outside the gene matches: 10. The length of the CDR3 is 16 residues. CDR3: CASSDTASGSPYTQYF. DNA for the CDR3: TGCGCCAGCAGTGATACCGCTAGCGGGAGTCCATATACGCAGTATTTT.

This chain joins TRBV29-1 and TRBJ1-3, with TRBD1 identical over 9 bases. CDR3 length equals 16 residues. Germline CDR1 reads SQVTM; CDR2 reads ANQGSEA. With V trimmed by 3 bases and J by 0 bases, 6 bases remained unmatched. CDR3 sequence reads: CSVEDRGSSSGNTIYF. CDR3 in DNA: TGCAGCGTTGAGGACAGGGGATCGAGCTCTGGAAACACCATATATTTT.

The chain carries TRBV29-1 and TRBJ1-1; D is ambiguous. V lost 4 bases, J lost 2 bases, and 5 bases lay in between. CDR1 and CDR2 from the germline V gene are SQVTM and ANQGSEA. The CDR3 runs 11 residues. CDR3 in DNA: TGCAGCGTTGCCGTAAACACTGAAGCTTTCTTT. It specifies CSVAVNTEAFF.

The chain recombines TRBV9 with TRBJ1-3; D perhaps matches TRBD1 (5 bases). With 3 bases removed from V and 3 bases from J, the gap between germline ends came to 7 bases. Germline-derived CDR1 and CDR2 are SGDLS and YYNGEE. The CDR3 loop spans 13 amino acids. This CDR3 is CASSGGLGNTIYF. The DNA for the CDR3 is TGTGCCAGCAGCGGGGGCCTTGGAAACACCATATATTTT.

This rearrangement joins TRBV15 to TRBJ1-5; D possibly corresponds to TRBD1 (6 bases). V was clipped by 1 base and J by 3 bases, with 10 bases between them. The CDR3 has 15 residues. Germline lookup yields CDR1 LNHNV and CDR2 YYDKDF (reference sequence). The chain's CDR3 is CATSRGQAINQPQHF. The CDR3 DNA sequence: TGTGCCACCAGCAGAGGACAGGCTATCAATCAGCCCCAGCATTTT.

For the CDR3, the DNA is TGTGCCAGCAGCCAAGTCGCGTCGAACATTCAGTACTTC. This translates into CASSQVASNIQYF. The chain recombines TRBV4-2 with TRBJ2-4; no definite D call. Looked up from germline, CDR1 is LGHNA and CDR2 is YNFKEQ. This CDR3 spans 13 amino acids. Deletions cut 1 base from V and 7 bases from J, with 8 bases between.

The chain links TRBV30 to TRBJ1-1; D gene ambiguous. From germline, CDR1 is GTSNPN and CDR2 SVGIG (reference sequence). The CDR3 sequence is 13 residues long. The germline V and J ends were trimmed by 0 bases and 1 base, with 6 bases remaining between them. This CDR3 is CAWSVYRNTEAFF. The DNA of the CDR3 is TGTGCCTGGAGTGTATACCGGAACACTGAAGCTTTCTTT.

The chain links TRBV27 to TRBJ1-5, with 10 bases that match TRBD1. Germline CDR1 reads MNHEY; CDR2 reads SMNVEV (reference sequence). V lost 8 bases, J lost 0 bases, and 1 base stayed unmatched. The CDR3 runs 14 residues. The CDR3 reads CASGTGVSNQPQHF. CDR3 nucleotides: TGTGCCAGCGGGACAGGGGTTAGCAATCAGCCCCAGCATTTT.

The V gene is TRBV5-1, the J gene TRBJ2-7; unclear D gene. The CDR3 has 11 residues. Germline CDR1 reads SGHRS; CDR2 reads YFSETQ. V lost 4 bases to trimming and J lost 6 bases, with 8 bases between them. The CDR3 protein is CASSTEPEQYF. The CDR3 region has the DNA TGCGCCAGCAGCACCGAACCCGAGCAGTACTTC.

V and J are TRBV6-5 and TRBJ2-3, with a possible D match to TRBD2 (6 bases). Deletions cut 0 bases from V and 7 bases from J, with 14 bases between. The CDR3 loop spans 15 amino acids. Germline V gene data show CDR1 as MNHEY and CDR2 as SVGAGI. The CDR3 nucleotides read TGTGCCAGCAGTTACTCTGGGGGGAACCTGAATACGCAGTATTTT. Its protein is CASSYSGGNLNTQYF.

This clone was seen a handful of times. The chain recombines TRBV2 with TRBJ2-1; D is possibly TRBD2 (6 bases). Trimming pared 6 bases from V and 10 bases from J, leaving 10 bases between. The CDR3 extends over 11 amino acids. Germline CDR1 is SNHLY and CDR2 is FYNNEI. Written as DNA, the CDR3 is TGTGCCAGCAGGGGCGGGACCGAGCAGTTCTTC. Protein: CASRGGTEQFF.

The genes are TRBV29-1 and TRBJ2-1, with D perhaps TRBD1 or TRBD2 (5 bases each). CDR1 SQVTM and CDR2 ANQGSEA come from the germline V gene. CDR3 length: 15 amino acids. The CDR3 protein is CSIPTAGTNYNEQFF. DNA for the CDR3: TGCAGTATACCAACTGCCGGGACGAACTACAATGAGCAGTTCTTC.

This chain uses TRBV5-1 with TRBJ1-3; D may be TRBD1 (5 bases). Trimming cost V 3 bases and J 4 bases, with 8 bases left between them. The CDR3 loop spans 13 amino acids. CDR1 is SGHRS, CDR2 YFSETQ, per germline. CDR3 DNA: TGCGCCAGCAGCTGGGACGGAGGAAACACCATATATTTT. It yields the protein CASSWDGGNTIYF.